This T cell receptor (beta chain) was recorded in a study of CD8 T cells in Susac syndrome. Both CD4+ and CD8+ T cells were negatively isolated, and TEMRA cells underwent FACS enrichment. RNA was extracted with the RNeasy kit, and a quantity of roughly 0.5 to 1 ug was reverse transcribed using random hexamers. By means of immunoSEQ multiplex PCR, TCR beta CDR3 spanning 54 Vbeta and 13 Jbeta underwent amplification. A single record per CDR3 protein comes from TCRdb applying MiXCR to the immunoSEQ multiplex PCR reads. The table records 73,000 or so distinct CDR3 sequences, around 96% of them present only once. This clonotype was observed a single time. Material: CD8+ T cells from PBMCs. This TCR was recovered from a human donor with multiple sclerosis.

CDR3 loop: CASSLRADTQYF. The CDR3 DNA is TGTGCCAGCAGCTTAAGGGCAGATACGCAGTATTTT. The chain has TRBV7-6 and TRBJ2-3; no clear D. Germline CDR1 SGHVS, CDR2 FNYEAQ. V was shortened by 2 bases and J by 4 bases, with 4 bases between the two germline ends. The CDR3 extends over 12 amino acids.